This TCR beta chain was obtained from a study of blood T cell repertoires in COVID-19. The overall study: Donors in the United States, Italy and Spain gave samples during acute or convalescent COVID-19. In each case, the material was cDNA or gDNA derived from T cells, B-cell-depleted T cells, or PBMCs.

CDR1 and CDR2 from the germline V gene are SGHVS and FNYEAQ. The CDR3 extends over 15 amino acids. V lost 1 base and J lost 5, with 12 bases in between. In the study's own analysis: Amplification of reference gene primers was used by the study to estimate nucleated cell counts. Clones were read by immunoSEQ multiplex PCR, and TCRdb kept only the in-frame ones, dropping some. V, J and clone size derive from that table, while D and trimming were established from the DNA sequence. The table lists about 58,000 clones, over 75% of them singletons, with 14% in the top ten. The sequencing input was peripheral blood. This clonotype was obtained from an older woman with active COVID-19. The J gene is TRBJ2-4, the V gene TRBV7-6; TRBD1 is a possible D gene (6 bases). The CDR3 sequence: CASSLGQGIQNIQYF. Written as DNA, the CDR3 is TGTGCCAGCAGCTTAGGCCAGGGGATCCAAAACATTCAGTACTTC.